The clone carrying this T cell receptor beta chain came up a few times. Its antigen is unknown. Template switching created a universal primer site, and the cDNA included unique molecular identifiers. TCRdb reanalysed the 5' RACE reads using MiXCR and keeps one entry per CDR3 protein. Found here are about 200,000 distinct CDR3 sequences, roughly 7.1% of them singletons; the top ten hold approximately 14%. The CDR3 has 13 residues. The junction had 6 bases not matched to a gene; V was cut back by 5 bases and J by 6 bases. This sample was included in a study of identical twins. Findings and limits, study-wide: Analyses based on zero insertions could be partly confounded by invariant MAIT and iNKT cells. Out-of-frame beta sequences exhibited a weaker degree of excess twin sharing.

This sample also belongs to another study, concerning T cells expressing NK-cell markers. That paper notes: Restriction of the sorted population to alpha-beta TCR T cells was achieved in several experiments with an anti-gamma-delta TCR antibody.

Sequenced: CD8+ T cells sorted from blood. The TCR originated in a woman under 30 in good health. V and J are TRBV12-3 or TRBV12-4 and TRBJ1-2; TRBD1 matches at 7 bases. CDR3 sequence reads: CASSDPGGDGYTF. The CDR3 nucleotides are TGTGCCAGCAGTGATCCAGGGGGAGATGGCTACACCTTC.